The TCR beta chain described here comes from a study of T cell repertoires in cytomegalovirus infection. Study-level information: Well-studied HLA-B-restricted epitopes and recently identified HLA-C-restricted epitopes of CMV were both used in the study. Carrying CMV and the relevant HLA type showed in public TCR beta signatures.

Germline assignment: CDR1 SGHVS and CDR2 FNYEAQ. The CDR3 runs to 16 residues. V shed 1 base, J shed 8 bases, and the junction held 10 bases outside the gene matches. The study's findings and limits: In two of eight donors, the top clonotype was HLA-C-restricted CMV-specific. Summed public TCR beta family frequency identified CMV carriers bearing the relevant HLA.

Turning to this clonotype: The antigen is undetermined.

TCRdb analysed the reads with MiXCR anew, one entry per CDR3 protein. The sample has about 500,000 distinct CDR3 sequences, about 33% seen once. V usage is TRBV7-6 and J usage is TRBJ1-4; 7 bases fit TRBD1. This specimen consisted of cultured PBMCs, obtained from culture after CMV antigen stimulation. This TCR came from a human donor in good health (CMV status not recorded). Some clones in this sample may be carry-over from other donors' samples. The CDR3 loop is CASSLGDRVLVEKLFF. CDR3 DNA: TGTGCCAGCAGCTTAGGTGACAGGGTGCTTGTCGAAAAACTGTTTTTT.